One and the same sample provided the 24 T cell receptor beta chains below, sequenced in a study of T cell changes during pregnancy in multiple sclerosis. The data were produced by immunoSEQ multiplex PCR, yet TCRdb's version contains in-frame clones alone and is incomplete. Of tens of thousands of clones detected, approximately 92% appear once; the ten largest clones hold about 0.85%. The specimen comprised peripheral blood, sampled in the first trimester of pregnancy. Every receptor here comes from a female donor with multiple sclerosis, enrolled in a pregnancy study.

The chain uses TRBV7-9 and TRBJ2-1; maybe TRBD2 (6 bases). V was shortened by 1 base and J by 2 bases, with 9 bases between the two germline ends. Germline V lookup: CDR1 SEHNR, CDR2 FQNEAQ (reference sequence). CDR3 length: 15 residues. The CDR3: CASSLGGVPYNEQFF. The CDR3 nucleotides are TGTGCCAGCAGCTTAGGCGGGGTACCCTACAATGAGCAGTTCTTC. Using reference TRBV7-9 and TRBJ2-1 for the parts outside the CDR3, the full variable domain is DTGVSQNPRHKITKRGQNVTFRCDPISEHNRLYWYRQTLGQGPEFLTYFQNEAQLEKSRLLSDRFSAERPKGSFSTLEIQRTEQGDSAMYLCASSLGGVPYNEQFFGPGTRLTVL.

This chain joins TRBV19 and TRBJ1-1; TRBD1 might be the D (5 bases). CDR3 size: 15 residues. V lost 3 bases to trimming and J lost 6 bases, with 17 bases between them. Germline loops: CDR1 LNHDA, CDR2 SQIVND (reference sequence). DNA for the CDR3: TGTGCCAGTAGTATTGGCGTCGGAAGGGGTGCTGAAGCTTTCTTT. The encoded protein is CASSIGVGRGAEAFF. The whole variable domain, remainder taken from reference TRBV19 and TRBJ1-1, is DGGITQSPKYLFRKEGQNVTLSCEQNLNHDAMYWYRQDPGQGLRLIYYSQIVNDFQKGDIAEGYSVSREKKESFPLTVTSAQKNPTAFYLCASSIGVGRGAEAFFGQGTRLTVV.

The chain has TRBV6-1 and TRBJ2-7; D is unresolved. The CDR3 spans 10 residues. The ends were cut back, 6 bases at V and 6 bases at J, with 6 bases in the middle. The germline gives CDR1 MNHNS, CDR2 SASEGT. The DNA for the CDR3 is TGTGCCAGCAGAAGGAGCGAGCAGTACTTC. This translates into CASRRSEQYF.

In its sample, this clone was seen once. The V and J genes are TRBV4-1 and TRBJ1-1; D is possibly TRBD1 (6 bases). CDR1 and CDR2 from the germline V gene are MGHRA and YSYEKL. CDR3 length: 14 amino acids. The V end was cut by 2 bases, the J end by 4 bases, with 11 bases between. CDR3: CASSQPTGLTEAFF. Here the CDR3 DNA reads TGCGCCAGCAGCCAACCGACAGGTCTCACTGAAGCTTTCTTT.

The CDR3 loop is CASSQDATGGGKTQYF. For the CDR3, the DNA is TGCGCCAGCAGCCAAGATGCAACAGGGGGCGGGAAGACCCAGTACTTC. This rearrangement joins TRBV4-3 to TRBJ2-5; 9 bases fit TRBD1. There are 16 residues in the CDR3. The trim removed 0 bases at V and 6 bases at J, leaving 8 bases unmatched. CDR1 is LGHNA and CDR2 is YSLEER in the germline V gene.

The gene calls are TRBV18 and TRBJ1-4; no clear D. The V end lost 3 bases, the J end lost 4 bases, and 12 bases lay between the germline ends. The CDR3 runs to 15 residues. Germline V gene data show CDR1 as KGHSH and CDR2 as LQKENI. The CDR3: CASSPLRGVNEKLFF. CDR3 in DNA: TGTGCCAGCTCACCCCTTCGGGGAGTTAATGAAAAACTGTTTTTT.

V usage is TRBV9 and J usage is TRBJ2-5, with TRBD1 matching over 7 bases. This CDR3 comprises 17 residues. Germline values: CDR1 SGDLS, CDR2 YYNGEE. V lost 4 bases and J lost 2; bases outside the gene matches: 14. CDR3 amino acids: CASSSPGGGRGQETQYF. The CDR3 nucleotides are TGTGCCAGCAGCTCCCCCGGTGGGGGCAGGGGGCAAGAGACCCAGTACTTC.

The chain recombines TRBV15 with TRBJ1-2; no clear D gene. In germline, CDR1 is LNHNV, CDR2 YYDKDF (reference sequence). The V gene lost 3 bases and the J gene lost 8 bases, with 16 bases spanning the gap. The CDR3 consists of 14 residues. The CDR3 is CATSRTKPPLGYTF. The CDR3, as DNA: TGTGCCACCAGCAGGACCAAGCCACCACTAGGCTACACCTTC.

For this clone: One end of the junction fails to match germline, which may point to a read error. The chain is built from TRBV7-7 and TRBJ2-5, with TRBD2 matching 14 bases. Germline CDR1 is SSHAT and CDR2 is FNYEAQ (reference sequence). This CDR3 region has 18 residues. The CDR3 is CASSSQTSGGAVRETQYF. The CDR3 region has the DNA TGTGCTAGCAGCAGCCAGACTAGCGGGGGGGCCGTGAGAGAGACCCAGTACTTC.

The V and J genes are TRBV19 and TRBJ2-3, with a tentative D call TRBD1 (6 bases). Trimming cost V 7 bases and J 3 bases, with 8 bases left between them. The CDR3 covers 12 residues. Looked up from germline, CDR1 is LNHDA and CDR2 is SQIVND (reference sequence). The CDR3 is CASNRATDTQYF. The CDR3 nucleotides read TGTGCCAGTAACAGGGCGACAGATACGCAGTATTTT.

The chain couples TRBV11-3 to TRBJ2-1; a possible D gene is TRBD2 (6 bases). The germline CDR1 and CDR2 sequences are SGHNT and YENEEA. The CDR3 has 16 residues. The V gene lost 3 bases and the J gene lost 5 bases, with 17 bases spanning the gap. The CDR3 DNA is TGTGCCAGCAGCTTCCGCGAGGGGACTCCACACAATGAGCAGTTCTTC. Protein sequence: CASSFREGTPHNEQFF.

The gene calls are TRBV13 and TRBJ2-3; perhaps TRBD2 as D (5 bases). This CDR3 region has 16 residues. Germline V gives CDR1 PRHDT, CDR2 FYEKMQ (reference sequence). V was trimmed by 6 bases and J by 1 base, leaving 17 bases between them. CDR3 DNA: TGTGCCAGCAGGAATAGGAGGCTATCTGGCACAGATACGCAGTATTTT. As protein: CASRNRRLSGTDTQYF.

The V gene is TRBV5-5, the J gene TRBJ2-1; D gene unclear. V was cut by 1 base and J by 3 bases, with 5 bases left in between. This CDR3 is 13 amino acids long. Per the germline V gene, CDR1 is SGHKS and CDR2 is YYEKEE (reference sequence). Written as DNA, the CDR3 is TGTGCCAGCAGCTTGACACACTACAATGAGCAGTTCTTC. Amino acid sequence: CASSLTHYNEQFF.

This rearrangement joins TRBV7-6 to TRBJ1-1; D gene uncertain. Per germline, CDR1 SGHVS and CDR2 FNYEAQ. The CDR3 is made up of 15 amino acids. Trimming took off 5 bases at V and 4 bases at J, with 17 bases between the two ends. The CDR3 nucleotides read TGTGCCAGCAGCGATAGGGAGAGGGTGGGCACTGAAGCTTTCTTT. Its translation is CASSDRERVGTEAFF. The full variable domain, completed using reference TRBV7-6 and TRBJ1-1, is GAGVSQSPRYKVTKRGQDVALRCDPISGHVSLYWYRQALGQGPEFLTYFNYEAQQDKSGLPNDRFSAERPEGSISTLTIQRTEQRDSAMYRCASSDRERVGTEAFFGQGTRLTVV.

The chain has TRBV5-4 and TRBJ2-5, with 11 bases matching TRBD1. The CDR3 extends over 16 amino acids. V lost 4 bases, J lost 2 bases, and 7 bases stayed unmatched. CDR1 SGHNT and CDR2 YYREEE come from the germline V gene (reference sequence). CDR3 sequence (DNA): TGTGCCAGCAGCCTACCCCGGGACAGGGGGCAAGAGACCCAGTACTTC. Its protein is CASSLPRDRGQETQYF.

The chain carries TRBV6-1 and TRBJ1-2, with TRBD1 as a possible D gene (5 bases). The V end was cut by 4 bases, the J end by 5 bases, with 8 bases between. The CDR3 totals 12 residues. The germline gives CDR1 MNHNS, CDR2 SASEGT. Written as DNA, the CDR3 is TGTGCCAGCAGTGTTGCAGGGTATGGCTACACCTTC. Translation: CASSVAGYGYTF.

The chain has TRBV7-9 and TRBJ1-4; TRBD1 aligns across 8 bases. Germline V gives CDR1 SEHNR, CDR2 FQNEAQ (reference sequence). This CDR3 is built from 14 residues. Germline trimming cut 4 bases from V and 7 bases from J; bases unmatched to any gene: 5. The CDR3 DNA reads as TGTGCCAGCAGCTCGACAGGGGAGGGTGAAAAACTGTTTTTT. It specifies CASSSTGEGEKLFF.

V usage is TRBV4-1 and J usage is TRBJ2-7; 9 bases line up with TRBD1. CDR3 size: 15 residues. Germline V gene data show CDR1 as MGHRA and CDR2 as YSYEKL. V shed 0 bases, J shed 3 bases, and the junction held 3 bases outside the gene matches. CDR3 protein: CASSQDRGQGYEQYF. The CDR3 DNA follows: TGCGCCAGCAGCCAAGATAGGGGACAGGGCTACGAGCAGTACTTC.

The rearrangement uses TRBV7-7 and TRBJ2-3; TRBD2 matches at 7 bases. This CDR3 comprises 14 residues. Germline CDR1 SSHAT, CDR2 FNYEAQ (reference sequence). Trimming took 5 bases from V and 6 from J; bases not matched to a gene: 8. CDR3 in DNA: TGTGCCAGCAGCCCAGAGGGAGGGCCCGATACGCAGTATTTT. Translating it yields CASSPEGGPDTQYF.

V gene TRBV9 combines with J gene TRBJ1-1; D is perhaps TRBD1 (5 bases). Trimming left V 0 bases short and J 5 bases short, with 8 bases between. The CDR3 contains 13 residues. In germline, CDR1 is SGDLS, CDR2 YYNGEE. CDR3 amino acids: CASSVAGRTEAFF. The CDR3 DNA is TGTGCCAGCAGCGTAGCAGGGCGGACTGAAGCTTTCTTT. The full variable domain, in which reference TRBV9 and TRBJ1-1 provide the parts outside the CDR3, is DSGVTQTPKHLITATGQRVTLRCSPRSGDLSVYWYQQSLDQGLQFLIQYYNGEERAKGNILERFSAQQFPDLHSELNLSSLELGDSALYFCASSVAGRTEAFFGQGTRLTVV.

This clone showed up just once. This chain joins TRBV7-2 and TRBJ2-3; D is possibly TRBD2 (7 bases). Per germline, CDR1 SGHTA and CDR2 FQGNSA. With 7 bases removed from V and 4 bases from J, the gap between germline ends came to 21 bases. This CDR3 comprises 16 residues. The chain's CDR3 is CASTYPRGPGPDTQYF. In DNA form, the CDR3 reads TGTGCCAGCACCTACCCGCGGGGGCCCGGGCCAGATACGCAGTATTTT.

The rearrangement uses TRBV19 and TRBJ1-1; TRBD1 matches at 7 bases. Trimming removed 6 bases from V and 3 bases from J; junction bases left unmatched: 7. Per germline, CDR1 LNHDA and CDR2 SQIVND (reference sequence). The CDR3 runs to 14 residues. The CDR3 DNA is TGTGCCAGTAGCTACAGGGGTGGAGACACTGAAGCTTTCTTT. Encoded protein: CASSYRGGDTEAFF.

This chain links TRBV6-6 with TRBJ1-1; D is uncertain. This CDR3 spans 15 amino acids. Deletions cut 0 bases from V and 6 bases from J, with 14 bases between. CDR1 is MNHNY and CDR2 is SVGAGI in the germline V gene (reference sequence). CDR3 bases: TGTGCCAGCAGTTACTCGAGGGAGGTGTCGGCTGAAGCTTTCTTT. It encodes CASSYSREVSAEAFF.

The chain links TRBV19 to TRBJ1-2, with TRBD1 matching 10 bases. The J segment lost 7 bases and the V segment lost 5 bases, leaving 4 bases of the junction unmatched. This CDR3 comprises 13 residues. Germline V CDR1 and CDR2: LNHDA, SQIVND (reference sequence). The CDR3 DNA follows: TGTGCCAGTAGTCCGACAGGGGGCACTGGCTACACCTTC. It is translated as CASSPTGGTGYTF. The whole variable domain, remainder taken from reference TRBV19 and TRBJ1-2, is DGGITQSPKYLFRKEGQNVTLSCEQNLNHDAMYWYRQDPGQGLRLIYYSQIVNDFQKGDIAEGYSVSREKKESFPLTVTSAQKNPTAFYLCASSPTGGTGYTFGSGTRLTVV.